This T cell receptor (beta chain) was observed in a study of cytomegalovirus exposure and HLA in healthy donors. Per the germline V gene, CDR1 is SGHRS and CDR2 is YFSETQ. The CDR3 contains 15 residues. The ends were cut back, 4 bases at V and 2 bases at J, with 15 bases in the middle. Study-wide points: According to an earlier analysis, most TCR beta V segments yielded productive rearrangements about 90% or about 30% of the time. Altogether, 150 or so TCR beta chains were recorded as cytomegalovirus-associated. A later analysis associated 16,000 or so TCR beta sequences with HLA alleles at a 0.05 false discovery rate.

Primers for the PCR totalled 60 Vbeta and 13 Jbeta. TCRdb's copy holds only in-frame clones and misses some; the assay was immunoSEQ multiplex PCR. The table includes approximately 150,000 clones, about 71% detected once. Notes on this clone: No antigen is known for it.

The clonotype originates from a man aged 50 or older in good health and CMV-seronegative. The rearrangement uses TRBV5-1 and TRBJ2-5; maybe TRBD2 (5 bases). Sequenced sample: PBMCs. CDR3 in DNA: TGCGCCAGCAGCCCCAATGACGGGAAACAAGAGACCCAGTACTTC. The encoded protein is CASSPNDGKQETQYF.